Following are 29 T cell receptor beta chains from one sample sequenced in a study of blood T cell dynamics during melanoma immunotherapy. As to time point: pre-treatment baseline. Method: immunoSEQ multiplex PCR; TCRdb's copy keeps in-frame clones and lacks some. Seen here are roughly 22,000 clones, around nine tenths observed once, and the top ten hold over 3.5%. The source was blood, collected from a patient treated with checkpoint blockade. Receptors were obtained from a human donor with melanoma.

This clone was picked up a small number of times. The V gene is TRBV5-6, the J gene TRBJ2-5; D is perhaps TRBD1 (6 bases). The CDR3 consists of 16 residues. Between the trimmed V and J ends, which lost 0 bases and 3 bases, there was a span of 15 bases. Germline CDR1 is SGHDT and CDR2 is YYEEEE. In nucleotides, the CDR3 is TGTGCCAGCAGCTTGGAGATAAGGGGACAAAAAGAGACCCAGTACTTC. Protein product: CASSLEIRGQKETQYF.

This chain uses TRBV5-6 with TRBJ2-2; D is unclear. Trimming removed 0 bases at V and 5 bases at J, with 8 bases between. Looked up from germline, CDR1 is SGHDT and CDR2 is YYEEEE. CDR3 size: 14 residues. The CDR3 nucleotides are TGTGCCAGCAGCTTGGCTCCTCTAACCGGGGAGCTGTTTTTT. Residues: CASSLAPLTGELFF. Complete variable domain (other parts from reference TRBV5-6 and TRBJ2-2): DAGVTQSPTHLIKTRGQQVTLRCSPKSGHDTVSWYQQALGQGPQFIFQYYEEEERQRGNFPDRFSGHQFPNYSSELNVNALLLGDSALYLCASSLAPLTGELFFGEGSRLTVL.

The chain combines TRBV6-6 with TRBJ1-1, with TRBD1 identical over 7 bases. Germline V gene data show CDR1 as MNHNY and CDR2 as SVGAGI (reference sequence). The CDR3 loop spans 14 amino acids. The trim removed 5 bases at V and 7 bases at J, leaving 10 bases unmatched. CDR3 in amino acids: CASSVSGGLLEAFF. In DNA form, the CDR3 reads TGTGCCAGCAGTGTTTCAGGGGGACTACTTGAAGCTTTCTTT.

The J gene is TRBJ2-1, the V gene TRBV6-6; D is uncertain. The CDR3 sequence is 12 residues long. Germline V gene sequence: CDR1 MNHNY, CDR2 SVGAGI (reference sequence). Trimming took off 6 bases at V and 6 bases at J, with 9 bases between the two ends. CDR3 sequence (DNA): TGTGCCAGCAGCCGGGCCATCAATGAGCAGTTCTTC. This codes for CASSRAINEQFF.

This clone was detected only a few times. The chain has TRBV16 and TRBJ2-1; 10 bases align to TRBD2. J was trimmed by 4 bases and V by 4 bases; bases with no gene match: 7. The germline V gene has CDR1 KGHSY and CDR2 FQNENV. This CDR3 comprises 16 residues. The CDR3 DNA sequence: TGTGCCAGCAGCCGCGCTCTAGCGGGGGAATACAATGAGCAGTTCTTC. Residues: CASSRALAGEYNEQFF.

V gene TRBV7-8 combines with J gene TRBJ1-1; D is possibly TRBD1 (6 bases). Germline V gene sequence: CDR1 SGHVS, CDR2 FQNEAQ. Trimming took 4 bases from V and 1 from J, leaving 16 bases between them. This CDR3 is 16 amino acids long. The CDR3 here is CASSSIPDRPNTEAFF. CDR3 in DNA: TGTGCCAGCAGCTCCATTCCTGACAGGCCGAACACTGAAGCTTTCTTT.

DNA for the CDR3: TGTGCCAGCAGTGTATACGGACAGGGAAGCAATCAGCCCCAGCATTTT. This gives the protein CASSVYGQGSNQPQHF. J is TRBJ1-5 and V is TRBV6-1, with TRBD1 matching 8 bases. This CDR3 region has 16 residues. Trimming at V came to 4 bases and at J to 1 base, leaving 6 bases not matched to a gene. CDR1 and CDR2 from the germline V gene are MNHNS and SASEGT.

The chain couples TRBV6-1 to TRBJ2-2, with D uncertain. The germline CDR1 and CDR2 sequences are MNHNS and SASEGT. The CDR3 is 16 residues long. V lost 3 bases, J lost 5 bases, and 16 bases lay in between. The CDR3 region has the DNA TGTGCCAGCAGTGACCTTTTGGGTTCAAGAACCGGGGAGCTGTTTTTT. This sequence encodes CASSDLLGSRTGELFF.

The chain has TRBV6-4 and TRBJ2-1, with 8 positions matching TRBD2. With 5 bases clipped from V and 2 bases from J, the junction kept 8 bases outside the gene matches. Germline V lookup: CDR1 MRHNA, CDR2 SNTAGT. The CDR3 is 16 residues long. CDR3 loop: CASSPQAGGPYNEQFF. CDR3 in DNA: TGTGCCAGCAGTCCCCAGGCGGGAGGTCCCTACAATGAGCAGTTCTTC.

The chain employs TRBV19 and TRBJ1-1; 7 nucleotides align to TRBD1. CDR3 size: 13 residues. Per germline, CDR1 LNHDA and CDR2 SQIVND (reference sequence). Unmatched junction bases numbered 8, after V lost 7 bases and J lost 6 bases. CDR3 region: CASISGGAPEAFF. In DNA, the CDR3 is TGTGCCAGTATTTCAGGGGGGGCCCCTGAAGCTTTCTTT.

The chain is built from TRBV5-1 and TRBJ2-5; D uncertain. V was shortened by 1 base and J by 4 bases, with 14 bases between the two germline ends. CDR3 length: 15 amino acids. The germline V gene encodes CDR1 SGHRS and CDR2 YFSETQ. In nucleotides, the CDR3 is TGCGCCAGCAGCTTGTTATCCTTGGCCGGAGAGACCCAGTACTTC. Amino acids: CASSLLSLAGETQYF.

The chain links TRBV5-6 to TRBJ2-1, with D possibly matching TRBD1 (5 bases). This CDR3 has 15 amino acids. Per germline, CDR1 SGHDT and CDR2 YYEEEE. V lost 6 bases, J lost 2 bases, and 15 bases lay in between. CDR3 loop: CASTKYRGTYNEQFF. For the CDR3, the DNA is TGTGCCAGCACCAAATATAGGGGAACCTACAATGAGCAGTTCTTC.

The rearrangement uses TRBV11-2 and TRBJ2-5; no clear D gene. Trimming took 1 base from V and 1 from J, leaving 1 base between them. Germline loops: CDR1 SGHAT, CDR2 FQNNGV. The CDR3 consists of 12 residues. DNA of the CDR3: TGTGCCAGCAGCTTAGGCCAAGAGACCCAGTACTTC. Its protein product is CASSLGQETQYF.

V is TRBV7-9 and J is TRBJ2-3, with D possibly matching TRBD2 (6 bases). Germline CDR1 and CDR2: SEHNR and FQNEAQ (reference sequence). The CDR3 runs 16 residues. V lost 3 bases and J 5 bases, leaving 18 bases between the germline ends. The CDR3 sequence: CASSFLVGREQDTQYF. The CDR3 nucleotides read TGTGCCAGCAGCTTTCTCGTCGGGCGGGAACAAGATACGCAGTATTTT.

The chain uses TRBV18 and TRBJ2-7; D call uncertain. The V gene lost 0 bases and the J gene lost 1 base, with 13 bases spanning the gap. Germline CDR1 and CDR2: KGHSH and LQKENI. The CDR3 spans 16 residues. CDR3 amino acids: CASSPPGADWSYEQYF. CDR3 sequence (DNA): TGTGCCAGCTCACCACCGGGTGCGGATTGGTCCTACGAGCAGTACTTC.

The rearrangement links TRBV27 to TRBJ2-1; D may be TRBD1 (6 bases). Germline V gene sequence: CDR1 MNHEY, CDR2 SMNVEV (reference sequence). The V end lost 6 bases, the J end lost 0 bases, and 15 bases lay between the germline ends. This CDR3 has 16 amino acids. The CDR3 DNA follows: TGTGCCAGCAGCCCCAGGGGAAGGGGCTCCTACAATGAGCAGTTCTTC. It encodes CASSPRGRGSYNEQFF.

The chain combines TRBV25-1 with TRBJ1-4; D uncertain. The V gene lost 3 bases and the J gene lost 0 bases, with 8 bases spanning the gap. The CDR3 is 15 amino acids. Germline CDR1 MGHDK, CDR2 SYGVNS. CDR3 nucleotides: TGTGCCAGCAGTGACTCCCGGGCAACTAATGAAAAACTGTTTTTT. This translates into CASSDSRATNEKLFF.

V is TRBV10-1 and J is TRBJ2-7, with 10 bases lining up with TRBD2. Looked up from germline, CDR1 is WNHNN and CDR2 is SYGVQD (reference sequence). The V and J ends lost 1 base and 3 bases, in that order; junction bases with no gene match: 12. The CDR3 is made up of 18 amino acids. This CDR3 reads CASSEWTSGLWGHYEQYF. CDR3 DNA sequence: TGCGCCAGCAGTGAGTGGACTAGCGGCCTATGGGGCCACTACGAGCAGTACTTC.

The rearrangement uses TRBV5-1 and TRBJ1-1; the D is unclear. Trimming shortened V by 4 bases and J by 3 bases, and 13 bases separated the two germline ends. The V gene's germline CDR1 is SGHRS and CDR2 YFSETQ. This CDR3 has 14 residues. CDR3 nucleotides: TGCGCCAGCAGCCCCCCGGCGGGAGACACTGAAGCTTTCTTT. It specifies CASSPPAGDTEAFF.

V and J are TRBV18 and TRBJ1-1, with D possibly TRBD1 on 5 matching bases. Trimming shortened V by 2 bases and J by 1 base, and 8 bases separated the two germline ends. The length of the CDR3 is 14 residues. CDR1 and CDR2 (germline): KGHSH, LQKENI. For the CDR3, the DNA is TGTGCCAGCTCACCAACAGGAAAGAACACTGAAGCTTTCTTT. The encoded protein is CASSPTGKNTEAFF.

The V call is TRBV5-1, the J call TRBJ2-7, with D maybe TRBD1 (6 bases). The germline V gene encodes CDR1 SGHRS and CDR2 YFSETQ. CDR3 size: 13 residues. Trimming stripped 3 bases from V and 3 bases from J, with 10 bases between. The CDR3 region has the DNA TGCGCCAGCAGCTATGCGGACAGCTACGAGCAGTACTTC. Its protein product is CASSYADSYEQYF.

The chain uses TRBV7-2 and TRBJ2-3, with TRBD2 as a possible D gene (5 bases). The CDR3 covers 15 residues. V was cut by 1 base and J by 4 bases, with 12 bases left in between. Germline-derived CDR1 and CDR2 are SGHTA and FQGNSA. DNA for the CDR3: TGTGCCAGCAGCTTAGTAGCGAAGAGGGCAGATACGCAGTATTTT. It yields the protein CASSLVAKRADTQYF. Filled out from reference TRBV7-2 and TRBJ2-3, the complete variable domain reads GAGVSQSPSNKVTEKGKDVELRCDPISGHTALYWYRQSLGQGLEFLIYFQGNSAPDKSGLPSDRFSAERTGGSVSTLTIQRTQQEDSAVYLCASSLVAKRADTQYFGPGTRLTVL.

V gene TRBV29-1 combines with J gene TRBJ2-7, with a possible D match to TRBD1 (6 bases). Between the trimmed V and J ends, which lost 6 bases and 2 bases, there was a span of 11 bases. Germline CDR1 SQVTM, CDR2 ANQGSEA. The CDR3 is 12 residues long. In DNA, the CDR3 is TGCAGCGTCTCGACAGGCCCCTACGAGCAGTACTTC. Translation: CSVSTGPYEQYF.

This sequence joins TRBV6-5 and TRBJ2-7; TRBD1 aligns across 10 bases. The CDR3 has 15 amino acids. Trimming cost V 2 bases and J 4 bases; bases outside gene matches: 5. Germline CDR1 is MNHEY and CDR2 is SVGAGI. The CDR3 DNA sequence: TGTGCCAGCAGTTACCGCGACAGGGGGCCTTACGAGCAGTACTTC. It codes for CASSYRDRGPYEQYF.

The chain recombines TRBV6-5 with TRBJ1-5, with D hard to call. Trimming removed 6 bases from V and 5 bases from J, with 14 bases in between. This CDR3 spans 14 amino acids. From germline, CDR1 is MNHEY and CDR2 SVGAGI. CDR3 sequence reads: CASSPGPPYQPQHF. The CDR3 nucleotides read TGTGCCAGCAGCCCCGGACCTCCTTATCAGCCCCAGCATTTT.

CDR3 region: CASSLAVIDTGELFF. The CDR3, as DNA: TGCGCCAGCAGCTTGGCCGTTATAGACACCGGGGAGCTGTTTTTT. V is TRBV5-1 and J is TRBJ2-2; D gene unclear. CDR1 SGHRS and CDR2 YFSETQ come from the germline V gene. V was clipped by 0 bases and J by 3 bases, with 9 bases between them. This CDR3 is 15 amino acids long.

The chain joins TRBV9 to TRBJ2-1, with D maybe TRBD2 (6 bases). The V end was cut by 2 bases, the J end by 5 bases, with 11 bases between. The germline V gene has CDR1 SGDLS and CDR2 YYNGEE. The CDR3 runs 14 residues. The DNA of the CDR3 is TGTGCCAGCAGCGTGGGCGGGGAAAACAATGAGCAGTTCTTC. It specifies CASSVGGENNEQFF.

The chain uses TRBV7-9 and TRBJ2-7; 12 bases agree with TRBD2. The length of the CDR3 is 15 residues. Germline V gene lookup returns CDR1 SEHNR and CDR2 FQNEAQ (reference sequence). The J segment lost 5 bases and the V segment lost 5 bases, leaving 7 bases of the junction unmatched. The CDR3 protein is CASSQPGLAGDEQYF. The CDR3 nucleotides are TGTGCCAGCAGCCAACCGGGACTAGCGGGCGACGAGCAGTACTTC.

This clone was detected only a few times. V usage is TRBV5-1 and J usage is TRBJ1-5, with D unclear. Germline CDR1 is SGHRS and CDR2 is YFSETQ. The CDR3 is 15 amino acids. Between the trimmed V and J ends, which lost 1 base and 1 base, there was a span of 9 bases. The CDR3 DNA follows: TGCGCCAGCAGCTTGTACGGGAGGAGCAATCAGCCCCAGCATTTT. This gives the protein CASSLYGRSNQPQHF.